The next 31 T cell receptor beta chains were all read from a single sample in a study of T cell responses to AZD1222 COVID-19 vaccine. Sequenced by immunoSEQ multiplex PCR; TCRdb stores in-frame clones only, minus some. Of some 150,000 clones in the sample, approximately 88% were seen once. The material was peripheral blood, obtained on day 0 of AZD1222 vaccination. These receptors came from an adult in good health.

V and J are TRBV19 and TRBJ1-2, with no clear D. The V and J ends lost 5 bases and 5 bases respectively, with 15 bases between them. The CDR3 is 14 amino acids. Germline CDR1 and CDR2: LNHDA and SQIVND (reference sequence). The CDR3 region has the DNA TGTGCCAGTAGTCCATCCCCGGGCGGGTATGGCTACACCTTC. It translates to CASSPSPGGYGYTF.

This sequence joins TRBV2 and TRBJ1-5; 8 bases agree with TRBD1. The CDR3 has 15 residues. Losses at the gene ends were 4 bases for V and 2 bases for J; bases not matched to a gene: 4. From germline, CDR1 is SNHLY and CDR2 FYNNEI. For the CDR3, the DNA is TGTGCCAGCAGTGTTGAGACAGGGGGCAATCAGCCCCAGCATTTT. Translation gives CASSVETGGNQPQHF.

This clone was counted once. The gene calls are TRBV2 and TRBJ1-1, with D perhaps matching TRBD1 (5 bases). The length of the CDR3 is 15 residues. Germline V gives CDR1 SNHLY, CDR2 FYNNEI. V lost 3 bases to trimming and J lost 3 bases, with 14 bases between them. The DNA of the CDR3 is TGTGCCAGCAGTGATAATAATGGCAGGGACACTGAAGCTTTCTTT. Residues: CASSDNNGRDTEAFF.

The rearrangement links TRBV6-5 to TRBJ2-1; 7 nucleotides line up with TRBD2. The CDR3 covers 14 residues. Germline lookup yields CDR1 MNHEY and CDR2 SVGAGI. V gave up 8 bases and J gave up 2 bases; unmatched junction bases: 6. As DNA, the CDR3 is TGTGCCAGCGAGGCGGGGGAGGCCTACAATGAGCAGTTCTTC. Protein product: CASEAGEAYNEQFF.

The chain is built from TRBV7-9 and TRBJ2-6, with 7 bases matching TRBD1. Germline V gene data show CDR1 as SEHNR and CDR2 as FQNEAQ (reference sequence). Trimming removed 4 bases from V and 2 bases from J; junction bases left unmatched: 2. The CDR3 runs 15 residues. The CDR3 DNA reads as TGTGCCAGCAGCTCGACAGGGACTGGGGCCAACGTCCTGACTTTC. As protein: CASSSTGTGANVLTF.

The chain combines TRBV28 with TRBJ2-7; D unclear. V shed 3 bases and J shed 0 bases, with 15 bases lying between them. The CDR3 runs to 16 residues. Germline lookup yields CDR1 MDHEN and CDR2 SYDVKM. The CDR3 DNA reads TGTGCCAGCAGTTTCCCAATCGACACCTTCTCCTACGAGCAGTACTTC. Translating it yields CASSFPIDTFSYEQYF.

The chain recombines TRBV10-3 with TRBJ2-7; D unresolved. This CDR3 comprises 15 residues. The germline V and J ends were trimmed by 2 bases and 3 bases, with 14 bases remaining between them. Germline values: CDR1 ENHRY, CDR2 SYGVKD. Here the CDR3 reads CAISEADGNHYEQYF. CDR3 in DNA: TGTGCCATCAGTGAGGCGGACGGTAACCACTACGAGCAGTACTTC.

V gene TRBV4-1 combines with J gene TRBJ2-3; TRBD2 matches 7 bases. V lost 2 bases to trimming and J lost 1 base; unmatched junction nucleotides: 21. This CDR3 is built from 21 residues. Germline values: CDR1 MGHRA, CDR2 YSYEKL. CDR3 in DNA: TGCGCCAGCAGCCAAAGGAATATTAGGCGGGCGGGGGAAGGAGGCACAGATACGCAGTATTTT. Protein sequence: CASSQRNIRRAGEGGTDTQYF.

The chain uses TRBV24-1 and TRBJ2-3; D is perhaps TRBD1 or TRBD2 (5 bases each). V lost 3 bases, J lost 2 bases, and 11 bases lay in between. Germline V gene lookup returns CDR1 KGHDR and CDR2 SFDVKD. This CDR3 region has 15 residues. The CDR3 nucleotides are TGTGCCACCAGTGATGAGGGGAATCCCACAGATACGCAGTATTTT. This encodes CATSDEGNPTDTQYF.

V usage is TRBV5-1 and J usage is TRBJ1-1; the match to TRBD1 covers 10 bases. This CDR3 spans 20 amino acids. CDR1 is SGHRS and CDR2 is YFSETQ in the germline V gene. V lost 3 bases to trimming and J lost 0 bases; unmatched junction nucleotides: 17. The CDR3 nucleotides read TGCGCCAGCAGCTATTGGCGTACCCCGGGACAGGGGCCTATGAACACTGAAGCTTTCTTT. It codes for CASSYWRTPGQGPMNTEAFF.

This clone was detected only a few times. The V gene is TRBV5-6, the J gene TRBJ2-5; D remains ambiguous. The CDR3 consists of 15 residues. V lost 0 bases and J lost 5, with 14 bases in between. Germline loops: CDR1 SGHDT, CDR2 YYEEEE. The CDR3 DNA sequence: TGTGCCAGCAGCTTGGGGGTGGGCAACATGGAGACCCAGTACTTC. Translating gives CASSLGVGNMETQYF.

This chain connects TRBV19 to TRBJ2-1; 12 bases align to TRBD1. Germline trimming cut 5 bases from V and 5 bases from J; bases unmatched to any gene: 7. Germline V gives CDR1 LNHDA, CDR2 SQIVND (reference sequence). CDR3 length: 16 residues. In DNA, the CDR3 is TGTGCCAGTAGTTCCCGGGACAGGGGGCCTAACAATGAGCAGTTCTTC. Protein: CASSSRDRGPNNEQFF.

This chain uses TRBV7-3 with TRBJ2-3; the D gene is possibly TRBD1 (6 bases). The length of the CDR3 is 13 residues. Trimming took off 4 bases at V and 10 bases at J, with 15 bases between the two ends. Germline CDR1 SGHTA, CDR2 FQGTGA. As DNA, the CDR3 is TGTGCCAGCAGCTCAGATTCTAGGGGGTCGCAGTATTTT. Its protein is CASSSDSRGSQYF.

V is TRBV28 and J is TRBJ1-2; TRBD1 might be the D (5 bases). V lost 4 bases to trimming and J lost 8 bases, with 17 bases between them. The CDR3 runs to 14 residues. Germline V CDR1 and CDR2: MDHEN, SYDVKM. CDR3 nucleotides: TGTGCCAGCAGTTATTCCCGGGGCAGTCGGGGCTACACCTTC. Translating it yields CASSYSRGSRGYTF.

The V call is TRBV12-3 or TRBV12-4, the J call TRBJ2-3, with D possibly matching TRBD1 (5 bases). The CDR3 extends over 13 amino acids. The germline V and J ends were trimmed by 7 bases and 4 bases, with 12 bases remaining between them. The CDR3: CASNIDSADTQYF. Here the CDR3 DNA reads TGTGCCAGCAACATCGACAGCGCAGATACGCAGTATTTT.

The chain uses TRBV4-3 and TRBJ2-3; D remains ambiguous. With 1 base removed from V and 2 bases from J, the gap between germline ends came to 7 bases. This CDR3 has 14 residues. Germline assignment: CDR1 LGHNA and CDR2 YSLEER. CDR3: CASSQGGNTDTQYF. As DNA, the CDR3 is TGCGCCAGCAGCCAAGGGGGAAACACAGATACGCAGTATTTT.

CDR3 nucleotide sequence: TGTGCCAGCAGCTTAGGGACTAGCGGGAGCGGGGAGCTGTTTTTT. It translates to CASSLGTSGSGELFF. The chain has TRBV7-3 and TRBJ2-2; 14 bases align to TRBD2. Germline CDR1 reads SGHTA; CDR2 reads FQGTGA. The CDR3 is 15 amino acids. J gave up 7 bases and V 2 bases, and 0 bases lay outside the gene matches.

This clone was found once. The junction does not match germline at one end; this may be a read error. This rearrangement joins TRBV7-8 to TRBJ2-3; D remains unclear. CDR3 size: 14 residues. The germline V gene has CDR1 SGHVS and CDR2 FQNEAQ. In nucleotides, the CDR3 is TGTGCCAGCAGCTTAGGCCTCCCCGGGCCCCGAAGTAATTTT. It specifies CASSLGLPGPRSNF.

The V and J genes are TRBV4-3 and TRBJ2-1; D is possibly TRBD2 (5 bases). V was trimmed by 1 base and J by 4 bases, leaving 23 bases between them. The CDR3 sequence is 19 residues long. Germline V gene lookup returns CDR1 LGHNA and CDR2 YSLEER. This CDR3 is CASSQARGSLRGRYNEQFF. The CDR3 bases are TGCGCCAGCAGCCAAGCCCGTGGCTCACTCCGAGGGCGATACAATGAGCAGTTCTTC.

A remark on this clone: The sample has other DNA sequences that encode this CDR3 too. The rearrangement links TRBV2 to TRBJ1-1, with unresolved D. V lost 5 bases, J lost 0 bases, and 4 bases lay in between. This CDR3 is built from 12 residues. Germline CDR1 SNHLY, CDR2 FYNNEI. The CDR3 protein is CASSRLNTEAFF. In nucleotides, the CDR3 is TGTGCCAGCAGTAGGCTGAACACTGAAGCTTTCTTT. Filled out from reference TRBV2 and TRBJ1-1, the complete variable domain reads EPEVTQTPSHQVTQMGQEVILRCVPISNHLYFYWYRQILGQKVEFLVSFYNNEISEKSEIFDDQFSVERPDGSNFTLKIRSTKLEDSAMYFCASSRLNTEAFFGQGTRLTVV.

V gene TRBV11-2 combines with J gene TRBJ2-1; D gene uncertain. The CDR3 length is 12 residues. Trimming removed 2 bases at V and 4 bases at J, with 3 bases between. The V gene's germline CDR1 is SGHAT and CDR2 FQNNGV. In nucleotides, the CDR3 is TGTGCCAGCAGCTTAAATTACAATGAGCAGTTCTTC. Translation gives CASSLNYNEQFF.

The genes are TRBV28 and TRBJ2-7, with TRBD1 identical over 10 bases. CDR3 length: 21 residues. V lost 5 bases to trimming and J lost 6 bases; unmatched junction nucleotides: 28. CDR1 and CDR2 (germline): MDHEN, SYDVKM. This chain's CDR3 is CASSTIFVWGQGSGANVEQYF. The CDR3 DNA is TGTGCCAGCAGTACGATATTCGTCTGGGGACAGGGGTCTGGGGCCAACGTCGAGCAGTACTTC.

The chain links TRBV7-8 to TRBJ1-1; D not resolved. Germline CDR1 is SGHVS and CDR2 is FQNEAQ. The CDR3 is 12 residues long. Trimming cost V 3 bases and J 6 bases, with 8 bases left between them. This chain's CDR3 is CASSLRIPEAFF. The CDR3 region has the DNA TGTGCCAGCAGCTTGAGGATCCCTGAAGCTTTCTTT.

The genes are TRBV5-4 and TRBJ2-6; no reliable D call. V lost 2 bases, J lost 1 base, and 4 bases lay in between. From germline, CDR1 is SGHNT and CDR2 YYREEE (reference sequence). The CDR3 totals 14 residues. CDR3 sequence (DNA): TGTGCCAGCAGCTTTGGTTCTGGGGCCAACGTCCTGACTTTC. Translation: CASSFGSGANVLTF.

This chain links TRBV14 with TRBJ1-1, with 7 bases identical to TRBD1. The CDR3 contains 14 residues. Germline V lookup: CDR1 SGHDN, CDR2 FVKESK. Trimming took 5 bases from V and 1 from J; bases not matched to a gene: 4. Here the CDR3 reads CASSKGQRNTEAFF. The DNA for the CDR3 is TGTGCCAGCAGCAAGGGACAGAGGAACACTGAAGCTTTCTTT.

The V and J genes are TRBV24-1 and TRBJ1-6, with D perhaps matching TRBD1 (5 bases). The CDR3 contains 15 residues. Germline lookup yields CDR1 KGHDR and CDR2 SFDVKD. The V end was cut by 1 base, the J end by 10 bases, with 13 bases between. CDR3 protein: CATSDLFGAESPLHF. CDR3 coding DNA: TGTGCCACCAGTGATTTATTTGGGGCTGAATCACCCCTCCACTTT.

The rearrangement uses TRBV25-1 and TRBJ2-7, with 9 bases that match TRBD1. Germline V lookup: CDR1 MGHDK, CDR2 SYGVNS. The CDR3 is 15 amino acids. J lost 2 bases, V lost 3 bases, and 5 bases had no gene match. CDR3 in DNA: TGTGCCAGCAGTGACCCTGGACAGGGGACCTACGAGCAGTACTTC. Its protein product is CASSDPGQGTYEQYF.

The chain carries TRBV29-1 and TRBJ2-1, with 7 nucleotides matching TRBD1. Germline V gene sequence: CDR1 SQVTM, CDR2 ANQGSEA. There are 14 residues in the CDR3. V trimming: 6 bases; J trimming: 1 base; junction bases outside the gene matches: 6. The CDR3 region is CSVAGTVSYNEQFF. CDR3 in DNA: TGCAGCGTAGCCGGGACAGTGTCCTACAATGAGCAGTTCTTC.

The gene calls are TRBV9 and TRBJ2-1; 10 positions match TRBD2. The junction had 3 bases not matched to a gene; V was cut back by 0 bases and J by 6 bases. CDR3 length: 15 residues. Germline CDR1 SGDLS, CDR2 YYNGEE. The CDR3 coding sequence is TGTGCCAGCAGCGTAGTTGCTAGCGGGAGCAATGAGCAGTTCTTC. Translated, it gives CASSVVASGSNEQFF.

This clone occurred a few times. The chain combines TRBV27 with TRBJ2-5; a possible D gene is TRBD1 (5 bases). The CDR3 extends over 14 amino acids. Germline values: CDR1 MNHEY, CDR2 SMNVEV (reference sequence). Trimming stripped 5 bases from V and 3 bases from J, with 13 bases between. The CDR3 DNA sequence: TGTGCCAGCAGTGCCCCCCCAGGGAAAGAGACCCAGTACTTC. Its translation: CASSAPPGKETQYF.

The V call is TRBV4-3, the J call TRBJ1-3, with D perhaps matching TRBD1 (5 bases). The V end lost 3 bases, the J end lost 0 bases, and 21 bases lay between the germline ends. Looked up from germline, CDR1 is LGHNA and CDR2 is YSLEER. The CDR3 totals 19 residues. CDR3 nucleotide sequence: TGCGCCAGCAGCCATCAACCCTCCTATGGGGGATCCTCTGGAAACACCATATATTTT. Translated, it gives CASSHQPSYGGSSGNTIYF.